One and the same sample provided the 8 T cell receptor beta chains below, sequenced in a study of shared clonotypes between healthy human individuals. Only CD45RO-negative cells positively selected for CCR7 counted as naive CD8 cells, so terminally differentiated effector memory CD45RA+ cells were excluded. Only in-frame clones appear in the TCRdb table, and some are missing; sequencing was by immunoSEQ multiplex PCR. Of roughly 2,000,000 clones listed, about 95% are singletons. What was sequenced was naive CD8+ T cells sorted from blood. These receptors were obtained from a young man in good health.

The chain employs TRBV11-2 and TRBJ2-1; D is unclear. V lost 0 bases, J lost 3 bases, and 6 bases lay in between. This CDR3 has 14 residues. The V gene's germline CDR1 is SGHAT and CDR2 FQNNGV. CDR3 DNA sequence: TGTGCCAGCAGCTTAGATACACTCTACAATGAGCAGTTCTTC. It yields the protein CASSLDTLYNEQFF.

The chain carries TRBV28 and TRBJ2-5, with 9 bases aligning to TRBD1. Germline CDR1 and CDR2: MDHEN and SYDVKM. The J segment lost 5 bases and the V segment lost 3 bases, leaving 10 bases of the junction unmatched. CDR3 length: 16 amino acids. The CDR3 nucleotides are TGTGCCAGCAGTTTCTATCCTACAGGGGGCAGGGAGACCCAGTACTTC. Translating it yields CASSFYPTGGRETQYF.

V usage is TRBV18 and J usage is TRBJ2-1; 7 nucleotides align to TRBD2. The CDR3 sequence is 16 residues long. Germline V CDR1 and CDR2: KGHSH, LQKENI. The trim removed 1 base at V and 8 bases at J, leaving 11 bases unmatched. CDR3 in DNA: TGTGCCAGCTCACCACGCGTATCGCGGGAGTCCGATGAGCAGTTCTTC. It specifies CASSPRVSRESDEQFF.

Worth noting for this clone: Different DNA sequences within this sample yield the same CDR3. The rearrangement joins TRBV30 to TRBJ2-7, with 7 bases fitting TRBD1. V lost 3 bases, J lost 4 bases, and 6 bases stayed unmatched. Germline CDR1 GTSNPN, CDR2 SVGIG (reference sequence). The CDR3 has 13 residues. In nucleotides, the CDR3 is TGTGCCTGGAGCGTTGGGACAGCTTACGAGCAGTACTTC. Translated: CAWSVGTAYEQYF.

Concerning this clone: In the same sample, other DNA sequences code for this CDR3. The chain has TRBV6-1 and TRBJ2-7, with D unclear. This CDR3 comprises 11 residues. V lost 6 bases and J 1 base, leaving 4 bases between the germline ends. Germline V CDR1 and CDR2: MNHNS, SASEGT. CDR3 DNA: TGTGCCAGCAGAGGATCCTACGAGCAGTACTTC. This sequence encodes CASRGSYEQYF.

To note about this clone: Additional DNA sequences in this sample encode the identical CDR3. The DNA for the CDR3 is TGTGCCAGTAGCACCGGGACAGGCGCCTACGAGCAGTACTTC. This sequence encodes CASSTGTGAYEQYF. The chain is built from TRBV19 and TRBJ2-7, with 8 bases lining up with TRBD1. Germline V CDR1 and CDR2: LNHDA, SQIVND (reference sequence). J was trimmed by 2 bases and V by 6 bases; bases with no gene match: 6. The CDR3 is made up of 14 amino acids.

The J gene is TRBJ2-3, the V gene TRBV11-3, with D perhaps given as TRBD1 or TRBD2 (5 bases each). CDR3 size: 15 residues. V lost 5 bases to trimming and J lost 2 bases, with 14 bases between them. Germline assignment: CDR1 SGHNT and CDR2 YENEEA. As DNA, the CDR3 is TGTGCCAGCAGCCCCGGGACGGTCTTCACAGATACGCAGTATTTT. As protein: CASSPGTVFTDTQYF.

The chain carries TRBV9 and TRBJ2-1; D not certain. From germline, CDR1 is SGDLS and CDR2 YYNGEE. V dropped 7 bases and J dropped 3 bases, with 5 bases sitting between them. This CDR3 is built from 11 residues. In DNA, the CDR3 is TGTGCCAGCGCGAACTACAATGAGCAGTTCTTC. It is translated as CASANYNEQFF.